The sequence of this T cell receptor beta chain was determined in a study of human T cells and chemical hapten exposure. This clonotype has a count of ten or more. Blood, whole and unfractionated, served as the source for total RNA extraction. Unique molecular identifiers were attached to individual cDNA molecules during library preparation. TCRdb reprocessed the 5' RACE reads via MiXCR and lists one record per CDR3 protein. The sample gives some 150,000 distinct CDR3 sequences, roughly 4.1% of which show up once; around 1.4% is in the top ten. The germline V gene encodes CDR1 DFQATT and CDR2 SNEGSKA (reference sequence). The CDR3 sequence is 14 residues long. Unmatched junction bases numbered 5, after V lost 3 bases and J lost 7 bases.

This TCR derives from a female donor in good health. The J gene is TRBJ1-6, the V gene TRBV20-1, with TRBD1 matching 8 bases. The CDR3 sequence is CSARAGGANSPLHF. The CDR3 DNA follows: TGCAGTGCTAGGGCAGGGGGCGCAAATTCACCCCTCCACTTT.